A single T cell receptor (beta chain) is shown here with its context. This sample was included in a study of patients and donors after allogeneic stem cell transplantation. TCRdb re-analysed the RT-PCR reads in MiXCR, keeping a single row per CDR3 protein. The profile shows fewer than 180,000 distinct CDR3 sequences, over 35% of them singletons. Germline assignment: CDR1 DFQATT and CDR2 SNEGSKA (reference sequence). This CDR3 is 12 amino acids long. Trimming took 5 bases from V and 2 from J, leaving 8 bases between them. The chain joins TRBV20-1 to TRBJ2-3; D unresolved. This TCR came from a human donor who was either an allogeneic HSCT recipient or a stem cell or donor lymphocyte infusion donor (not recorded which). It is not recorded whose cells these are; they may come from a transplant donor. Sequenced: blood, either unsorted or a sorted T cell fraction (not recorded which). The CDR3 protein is CSARGSTDTQYF. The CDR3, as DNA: TGCAGTGCTCGTGGGTCCACAGATACGCAGTATTTT.